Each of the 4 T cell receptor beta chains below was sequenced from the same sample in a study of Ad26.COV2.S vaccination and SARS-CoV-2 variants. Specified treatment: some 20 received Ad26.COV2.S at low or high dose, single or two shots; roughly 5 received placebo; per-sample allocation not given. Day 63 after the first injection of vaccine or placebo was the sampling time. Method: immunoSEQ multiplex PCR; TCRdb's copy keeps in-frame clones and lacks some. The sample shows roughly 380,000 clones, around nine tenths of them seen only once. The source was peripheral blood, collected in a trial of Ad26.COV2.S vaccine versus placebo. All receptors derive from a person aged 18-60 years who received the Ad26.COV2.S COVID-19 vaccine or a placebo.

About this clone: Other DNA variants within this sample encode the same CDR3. This chain's CDR3 is CASSFGGNTEAFF. In DNA form, the CDR3 reads TGCGCCAGCAGCTTTGGGGGGAACACTGAAGCTTTCTTT. The chain has TRBV5-1 and TRBJ1-1, with a tentative D call TRBD1 (5 bases). Per the germline V gene, CDR1 is SGHRS and CDR2 is YFSETQ. Trimming pared 2 bases from V and 1 base from J, leaving 6 bases between. The CDR3 contains 13 residues.

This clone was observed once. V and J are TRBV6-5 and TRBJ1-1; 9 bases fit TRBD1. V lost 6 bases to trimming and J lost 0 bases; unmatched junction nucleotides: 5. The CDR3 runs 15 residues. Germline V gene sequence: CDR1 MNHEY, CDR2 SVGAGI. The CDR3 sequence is CASSRDRALNTEAFF. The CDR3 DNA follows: TGTGCCAGCAGCAGGGACAGGGCCCTGAACACTGAAGCTTTCTTT.

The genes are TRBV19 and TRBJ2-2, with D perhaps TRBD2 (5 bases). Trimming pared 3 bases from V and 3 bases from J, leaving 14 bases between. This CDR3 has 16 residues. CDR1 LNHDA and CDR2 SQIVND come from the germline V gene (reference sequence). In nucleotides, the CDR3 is TGTGCCAGTAGTATTAGAGGGCAGCCTCACACCGGGGAGCTGTTTTTT. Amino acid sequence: CASSIRGQPHTGELFF.

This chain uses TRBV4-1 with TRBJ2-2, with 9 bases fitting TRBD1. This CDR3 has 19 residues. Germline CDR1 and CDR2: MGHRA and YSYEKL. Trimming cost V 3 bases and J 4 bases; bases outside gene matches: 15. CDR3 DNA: TGCGCCAGCAGCCATCCCTCCGCCCGGAGGACAGGGGCCACCGGGGAGCTGTTTTTT. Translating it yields CASSHPSARRTGATGELFF.